This T cell receptor (beta chain) appears in the sequencing data of a study of cytomegalovirus exposure and HLA in healthy donors. The study's findings and limits: What was likely a sequencing artifact was a cluster of highly shared sequence variants. Presence/absence analyses took donor sequencing depth as roughly uniform. Common viral pathogens were later found to be apparently linked to several of the most significant clusters.

The PCR employed 60 Vbeta primers together with 13 Jbeta primers. Under the authors' procedure: Roughly 81 million unique TCR beta chains, roughly 11 million shared, were counted in a later analysis. The data were produced by immunoSEQ multiplex PCR, yet TCRdb's version contains in-frame clones alone and is incomplete. For V, J and clone size, that table is used; D and trimming come from the DNA. The table has under 95,000 clones, approximately 80% seen once. From germline, CDR1 is LNHDA and CDR2 SQIVND (reference sequence). Trimming pared 4 bases from V and 5 bases from J, leaving 20 bases between. The CDR3 sequence is 16 residues long. This clone was recorded only once. The antigen is unknown.

The sequencing input was PBMCs. The rearrangement links TRBV19 to TRBJ1-1; D uncertain. The receptor's source is a man aged 25 to 45 in good health and CMV-seropositive. The CDR3 nucleotides read TGTGCCAGTAGTAAGGCCGCGGGCGCGGTAGGGACTGAAGCTTTCTTT. Translation gives CASSKAAGAVGTEAFF.